The clone carrying this T cell receptor (beta chain) came up many times. The data originate from a study of CD8 T cells in ankylosing spondylitis. Molecular-barcoded quantitative 5'-RACE produced these TCR beta libraries. TCRdb processed the 5' RACE reads anew with MiXCR; each CDR3 protein has one entry. The sample lists fewer than 250,000 distinct CDR3 sequences; over 9.5% were seen once. Sequencing was done on a sample of blood, either unsorted or a sorted T cell fraction (not recorded which). The receptor's source is a male donor with ankylosing spondylitis or in good health (not recorded which).

The CDR3 here is CSAGPSGKGNEQFF. DNA of the CDR3: TGCAGTGCTGGGCCTAGCGGGAAGGGTAATGAGCAGTTCTTC. V is TRBV20-1 and J is TRBJ2-1, with 9 bases matching TRBD2. V dropped 5 bases and J dropped 7; count of bases not matched to a gene: 9. This CDR3 comprises 14 residues. Germline lookup yields CDR1 DFQATT and CDR2 SNEGSKA (reference sequence).